Sequencing of this TCR beta chain was carried out in a study of cytomegalovirus exposure and HLA in healthy donors. PCR primers comprised 60 Vbeta and 13 Jbeta primers. Assay: immunoSEQ multiplex PCR; the TCRdb copy retains only in-frame clones and omits some. The sample lists roughly 130,000 clones, approximately 85% occurring once. Trimming took off 0 bases at V and 4 bases at J, with 12 bases between the two ends. The CDR3 has 15 amino acids. Germline V CDR1 and CDR2: MNHEY, SMNVEV (reference sequence). The genes are TRBV27 and TRBJ1-1; no reliable D call. The origin of this receptor is a woman between 40 and 50 years old in good health and CMV-seronegative. Sequencing was done on a sample of PBMCs. CDR3 sequence: CASSLSKPASTEAFF. CDR3 nucleotide sequence: TGTGCCAGCAGTTTATCGAAACCCGCCAGCACTGAAGCTTTCTTT.